Listed below are T cell receptor beta chains from one sample, sequenced in a study of blood T cell repertoires in COVID-19. Generated by immunoSEQ multiplex PCR, the TCRdb table keeps only in-frame clones and is missing some. The table records 69,000 or so clones, 84% of them present only once. Source material: peripheral blood. Receptors were obtained from a middle-aged man with COVID-19, enrolled during active disease. CDR3s include the opening cysteine and the closing phenylalanine or tryptophan. The D gene is left open where the match is weak. Not all rows give a size; the values are once, few, many and, for expanded clones, a class.

TRBD1,TRBV29-1,few,TRBJ2-7,TGCAGCGTCGGGACAGGGGGCGGCGAGCAGTACTTC,CSVGTGGGEQYF
-,TRBV6-5,-,TRBJ1-2,TGTGCCAGCAGTTATTCAGTCACTAACTATGGCTACACCTTC,CASSYSVTNYGYTF
-,TRBV19,-,TRBJ1-3,TGTGCCAGTAGTATCAACGGGGGGTCTGGAAACACCATATATTTT,CASSINGGSGNTIYF
-,TRBV3-1/TRBV3-2,-,TRBJ1-2,TGTGCCAGCAGCCAGACAGGCGGCAGGGCGACTAGCTACACCTTC,CASSQTGGRATSYTF
-,TRBV6-5,-,TRBJ1-5,TGTGCCAGCTGGCCAGGCGGGGGCAATCAGCCCCAGCATTTT,CASWPGGGNQPQHF
-,TRBV19,-,TRBJ1-2,TGTGCCACCTGGACGGGGTATGGCTACACCTTC,CATWTGYGYTF
TRBD2,TRBV5-4,-,TRBJ2-3,TGTGCCAGCAGCTTTAGTAGCGGGGTTACAGATACGCAGTATTTT,CASSFSSGVTDTQYF
TRBD1,TRBV4-3,-,TRBJ1-1,TGCGCCAGCAGCCCGAGGGGGACAGGGACGGACACTGAAGCTTTCTTT,CASSPRGTGTDTEAFF
TRBD2,TRBV19,-,TRBJ2-3,TGTGCCAGTAGTATAGATTGGCGGGGGGGAGAAGATACGCAGTATTTT,CASSIDWRGGEDTQYF
TRBD2,TRBV10-3,-,TRBJ2-1,TGTGCCATCAGTTCATCTAGCGGGACCTACAATGAGCAGTTCTTC,CAISSSSGTYNEQFF
-,TRBV6-6,-,TRBJ1-6,TGTGCCAGCAGCCTAAGGGACTCAACAAATTCACCCCTCCACTTT,CASSLRDSTNSPLHF
-,TRBV25-1,-,TRBJ1-1,TGTGCCAGCAGACCTAAGGACAGCCCTAACACTGAAGCTTTCTTT,CASRPKDSPNTEAFF
-,TRBV25-1,-,TRBJ2-1,TGTGCCAGCAGTGAAGGGCAGGCGGGGATATACAATGAGCAGTTCTTC,CASSEGQAGIYNEQFF
-,TRBV6-6,few,TRBJ2-7,TGTGCCAGCAGTACCTCCTACAGGGCCTACGAGCAGTACTTC,CASSTSYRAYEQYF
TRBD2,TRBV5-1,-,TRBJ2-3,TGCGCCAGCAGCTTGTTGGGAGCGGGAATTTACACAGATACGCAGTATTTT,CASSLLGAGIYTDTQYF
-,TRBV3-1/TRBV3-2,-,TRBJ2-2,TGTGCCAGCAGCCAAGATGGGAGCCTGCTTCGTACCGGGGAGCTGTTTTTT,CASSQDGSLLRTGELFF
TRBD1,TRBV19,-,TRBJ2-7,TGTGCCAGTAGCCCCACCGGGACAGGGAACTCCTACGAGCAGTACTTC,CASSPTGTGNSYEQYF
TRBD1,TRBV7-6,-,TRBJ2-2,TGTGCCAGCAGCCTTATCGCCGGGACAGGGGTCACCGGGGAGCTGTTTTTT,CASSLIAGTGVTGELFF
-,TRBV5-1,-,TRBJ2-3,TGCGCCAGCAGCTTGGAGCTAACAGATACGCAGTATTTT,CASSLELTDTQYF
-,TRBV7-6,-,TRBJ2-2,TGTGCCAGCAGCTCTAGTGGGAACACCGGGGAGCTGTTTTTT,CASSSSGNTGELFF
-,TRBV9,-,TRBJ1-1,TGTGCCAGCAGCGTAGGGGGAGGGATGAACACTGAAGCTTTCTTT,CASSVGGGMNTEAFF
TRBD1,TRBV2,-,TRBJ1-2,TGTGCCAGTCCCATAGTGGGACAGAAAAACTATGGCTACACCTTC,CASPIVGQKNYGYTF
-,TRBV5-4,-,TRBJ2-6,TGTGCCAGCAGCTTGGATATCTCTGGGGCCAACGTCCTGACTTTC,CASSLDISGANVLTF
TRBD1,TRBV3-1/TRBV3-2,-,TRBJ2-6,TGTGCCAGCAGCTCGCGGGACAGGGGCTTTCGCGGGGCCAACGTCCTGACTTTC,CASSSRDRGFRGANVLTF
TRBD2,TRBV7-6,-,TRBJ2-5,TGTGCCAGCAGCCACATAGCGGGAGCACGAGAGACCCAGTACTTC,CASSHIAGARETQYF
TRBD2,TRBV7-2,-,TRBJ2-3,TGTGCCAGCAGCTTAGGACTAGCGGGCACAGATACGCAGTATTTT,CASSLGLAGTDTQYF
-,TRBV9,-,TRBJ1-3,TGTGCCAGCAGCGTAGGGTCGGACTCGGGAAACACCATATATTTT,CASSVGSDSGNTIYF
TRBD1,TRBV7-2,-,TRBJ1-2,TGTGCCAGCAGCGTGGGACAGGGGGGCTATGGCTACACCTTC,CASSVGQGGYGYTF
-,TRBV9,-,TRBJ2-4,TGTGCCAGCAGCGTACCCCTGCCGGGGATGGACATTCAGTACTTC,CASSVPLPGMDIQYF
TRBD2,TRBV25-1,-,TRBJ2-3,TGTGCCAGCGCAAATAGCGGGGTGGTCACAGATACGCAGTATTTT,CASANSGVVTDTQYF
TRBD2,TRBV7-3,-,TRBJ2-5,TGTGCCAGCAGCTTAACTAGCGGGGGGCTTGAGACCCAGTACTTC,CASSLTSGGLETQYF
-,TRBV18,-,TRBJ2-2,TGTGCCAGCTCACCTCCGACTCTGAACACCGGGGAGCTGTTTTTT,CASSPPTLNTGELFF
-,TRBV30,-,TRBJ1-6,TGTGCCTGTACGGGACATAGCTCCTATAATTCACCCCTCCACTTT,CACTGHSSYNSPLHF
TRBD1,TRBV5-4,-,TRBJ1-4,TGTGCCAGCAGCTCGGGACAGGGTGGTGAAAAACTGTTTTTT,CASSSGQGGEKLFF
-,TRBV7-9,-,TRBJ1-1,TGTGCCAGCAGTAGACCGGGACAACAAAACACTGAAGCTTTCTTT,CASSRPGQQNTEAFF
TRBD1,TRBV30,-,TRBJ1-6,TGTGCCTGGAATACATGGGGGATTGTTCGGACAGGGGCATATAATTCACCCCTCCACTTT,CAWNTWGIVRTGAYNSPLHF
-,TRBV6-5,-,TRBJ1-6,TGTGCCAGCAGTCCGGGAGGGTATTCACCCCTCCACTTT,CASSPGGYSPLHF
-,TRBV7-3,-,TRBJ2-6,TGTGCCAGCAGCCAACAGACAGGAAACTCTGGGGCCAACGTCCTGACTTTC,CASSQQTGNSGANVLTF
TRBD1,TRBV19,-,TRBJ1-5,TGTGCCAGTAGTATAGGCCCAGGGGGCGCCGGGGATCAGCCCCAGCATTTT,CASSIGPGGAGDQPQHF
-,TRBV4-1,-,TRBJ2-1,TGCGCCAGCAGCCAAGATTTGGGGGGTAGCAATGAGCAGTTCTTC,CASSQDLGGSNEQFF
TRBD1,TRBV2,-,TRBJ1-1,TGTGCCAGCAGTGACCCAATAAGCAGGGGGGTCACTGAAGCTTTCTTT,CASSDPISRGVTEAFF
TRBD2,TRBV6-4,once,TRBJ2-3,TGTGCCAGCAGTGACAAAGCGGGGGGCACAGATACGCAGTATTTT,CASSDKAGGTDTQYF
-,TRBV7-7,-,TRBJ2-7,TGTGCTAGCAGCTTAGCGCGCGGCAGTTCCTACGAGCAGTACTTC,CASSLARGSSYEQYF
-,TRBV25-1,once,TRBJ1-3,TGTGCCAGCAGTGAATATACGGGGGACTCCTCTGGAAACACCATATATTTT,CASSEYTGDSSGNTIYF
TRBD2,TRBV11-1,-,TRBJ2-5,TGTGCCAGCAGCTTGCGACTAGCGGGGCTGGGAGAGACCCAGTACTTC,CASSLRLAGLGETQYF
-,TRBV2,few,TRBJ1-5,TGTGCCAGCAGTGAAACTGGTAGCAATCAGCCCCAGCATTTT,CASSETGSNQPQHF
-,TRBV5-1,-,TRBJ2-3,TGCGCCAGCAGCCCGCGGGGCGCGGCGGCAGATACGCAGTATTTT,CASSPRGAAADTQYF
TRBD1,TRBV10-3,-,TRBJ1-2,TGTGCCATCAGTGGAGGACAAATAGACAGGGAGGGCTACACCTTC,CAISGGQIDREGYTF
-,TRBV7-9,-,TRBJ1-1,TGTGCCAGCAACCCGGGGGGGGGCCTGAACACTGAAGCTTTCTTT,CASNPGGGLNTEAFF
-,TRBV5-4,-,TRBJ2-2,TGTGCCATGCTGGACATGAACACCGGGGAGCTGTTTTTT,CAMLDMNTGELFF
-,TRBV9,once,TRBJ1-4,TGTGCCAGCAGCGTAGCTGGGGGCGATGAAAAACTGTTTTTT,CASSVAGGDEKLFF
TRBD2,TRBV6-2/TRBV6-3,-,TRBJ2-3,TGTGCCAGCAGTCTTAGCGGGGTTAGCACAGATACGCAGTATTTT,CASSLSGVSTDTQYF